The clone carrying this T cell receptor (beta chain) has a single count. The antigen is not known. The V end was cut by 4 bases, the J end by 6 bases, with 22 bases between. The CDR3 is made up of 16 amino acids. Germline CDR1 SGHTS, CDR2 YDEGEE. TCRdb keeps only in-frame clones here, not all; method: immunoSEQ multiplex PCR. The sample carries 950,000 to 1,300,000 clones, around 74% recorded once. This sample was included in a study of shared clonotypes between healthy human individuals. The healthy adult donors were HIV-negative and reported no recent acute infections or vaccinations. Study-wide points: Shared clonotypes across all four donors exceeded non-shared ones in generation probability.

The sequenced sample consisted of memory CD4+ T cells sorted from blood. The subset: CD45RA-negative fraction. This receptor was identified in a man between 18 and 35 years old in good health. The J gene is TRBJ2-5, the V gene TRBV5-8; maybe TRBD1 (6 bases). CDR3 region: CASSRIQLGGYKTQYF. The CDR3 DNA sequence: TGTGCCAGCAGCCGCATCCAGTTAGGGGGATATAAGACCCAGTACTTC.